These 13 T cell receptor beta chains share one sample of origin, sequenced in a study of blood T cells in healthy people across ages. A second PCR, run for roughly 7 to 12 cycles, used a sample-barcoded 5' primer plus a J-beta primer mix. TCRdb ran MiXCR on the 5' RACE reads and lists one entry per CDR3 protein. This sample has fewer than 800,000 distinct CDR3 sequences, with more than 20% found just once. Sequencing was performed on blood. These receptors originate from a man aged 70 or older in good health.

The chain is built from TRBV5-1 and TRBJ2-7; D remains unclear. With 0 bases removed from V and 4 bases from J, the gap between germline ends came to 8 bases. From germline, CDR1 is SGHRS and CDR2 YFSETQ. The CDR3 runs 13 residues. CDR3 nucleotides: TGCGCCAGCAGCTTGGAAGCTCGATACGAGCAGTACTTC. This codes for CASSLEARYEQYF.

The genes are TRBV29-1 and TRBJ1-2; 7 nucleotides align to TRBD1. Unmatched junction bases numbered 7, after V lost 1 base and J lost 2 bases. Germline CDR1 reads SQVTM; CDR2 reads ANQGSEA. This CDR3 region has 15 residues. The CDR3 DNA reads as TGCAGCGTTGAAGGGCGGCTACAGGGGAACTATGGCTACACCTTC. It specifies CSVEGRLQGNYGYTF.

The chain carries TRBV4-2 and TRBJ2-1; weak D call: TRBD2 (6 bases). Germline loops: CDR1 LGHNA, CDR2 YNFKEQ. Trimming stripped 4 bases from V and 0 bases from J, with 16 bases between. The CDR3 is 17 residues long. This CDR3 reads CASSLGEASSSYNEQFF. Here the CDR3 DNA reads TGTGCCAGCAGCCTCGGGGAGGCATCGAGCTCCTACAATGAGCAGTTCTTC.

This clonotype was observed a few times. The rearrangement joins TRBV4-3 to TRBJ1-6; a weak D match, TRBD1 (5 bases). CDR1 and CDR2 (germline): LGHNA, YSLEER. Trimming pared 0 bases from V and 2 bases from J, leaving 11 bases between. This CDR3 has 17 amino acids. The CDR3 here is CASSQDARETYNSPLHF. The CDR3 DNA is TGCGCCAGCAGCCAAGATGCCAGGGAGACCTATAATTCACCCCTCCACTTT.

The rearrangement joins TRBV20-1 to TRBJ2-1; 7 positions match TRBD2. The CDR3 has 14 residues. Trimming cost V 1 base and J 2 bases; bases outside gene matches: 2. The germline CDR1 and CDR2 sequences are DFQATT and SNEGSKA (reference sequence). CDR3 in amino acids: CSARVAGAYNEQFF. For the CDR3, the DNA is TGCAGTGCTAGAGTGGCGGGAGCCTACAATGAGCAGTTCTTC.

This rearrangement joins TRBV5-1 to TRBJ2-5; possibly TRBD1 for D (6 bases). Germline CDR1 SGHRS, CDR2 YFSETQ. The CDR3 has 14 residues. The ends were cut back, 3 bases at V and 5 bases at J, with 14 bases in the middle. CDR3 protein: CASSSRQGFETQYF. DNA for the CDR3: TGCGCCAGCAGCTCGAGGCAGGGGTTCGAGACCCAGTACTTC. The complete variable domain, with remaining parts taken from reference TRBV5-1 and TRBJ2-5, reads KAGVTQTPRYLIKTRGQQVTLSCSPISGHRSVSWYQQTPGQGLQFLFEYFSETQRNKGNFPGRFSGRQFSNSRSEMNVSTLELGDSALYLCASSSRQGFETQYFGPGTRLLVL.

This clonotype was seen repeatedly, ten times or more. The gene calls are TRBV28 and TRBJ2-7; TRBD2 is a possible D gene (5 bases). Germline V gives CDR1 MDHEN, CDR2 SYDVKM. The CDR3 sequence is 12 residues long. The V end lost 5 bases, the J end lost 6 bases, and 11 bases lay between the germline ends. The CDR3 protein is CASSPRSGEQYF. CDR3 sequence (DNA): TGTGCCAGCAGTCCTAGAAGCGGCGAGCAGTACTTC. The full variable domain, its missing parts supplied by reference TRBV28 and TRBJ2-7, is DVKVTQSSRYLVKRTGEKVFLECVQDMDHENMFWYRQDPGLGLRLIYFSYDVKMKEKGDIPEGYSVSREKKERFSLILESASTNQTSMYLCASSPRSGEQYFGPGTRLTVT.

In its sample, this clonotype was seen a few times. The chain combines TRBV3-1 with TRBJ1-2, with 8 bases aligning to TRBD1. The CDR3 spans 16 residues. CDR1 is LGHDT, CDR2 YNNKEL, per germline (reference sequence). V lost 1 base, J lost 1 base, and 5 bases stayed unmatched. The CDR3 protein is CASSQVQGALNYGYTF. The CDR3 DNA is TGTGCCAGCAGCCAAGTCCAGGGGGCCCTTAACTATGGCTACACCTTC.

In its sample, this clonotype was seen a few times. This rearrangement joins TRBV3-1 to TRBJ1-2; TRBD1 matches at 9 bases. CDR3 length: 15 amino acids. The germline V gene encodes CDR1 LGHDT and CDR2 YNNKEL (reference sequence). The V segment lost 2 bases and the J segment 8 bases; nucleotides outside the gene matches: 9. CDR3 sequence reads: CASSQPQQGAQGYTF. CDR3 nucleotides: TGTGCCAGCAGCCAACCCCAACAGGGGGCGCAGGGCTACACCTTC.

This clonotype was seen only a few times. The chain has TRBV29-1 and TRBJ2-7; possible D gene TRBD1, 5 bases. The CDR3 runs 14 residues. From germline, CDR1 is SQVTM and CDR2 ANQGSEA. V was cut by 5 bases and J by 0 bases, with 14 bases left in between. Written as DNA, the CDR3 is TGCAGCGTTCGGGTAGGGGTTAGCTCCTACGAGCAGTACTTC. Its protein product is CSVRVGVSSYEQYF.

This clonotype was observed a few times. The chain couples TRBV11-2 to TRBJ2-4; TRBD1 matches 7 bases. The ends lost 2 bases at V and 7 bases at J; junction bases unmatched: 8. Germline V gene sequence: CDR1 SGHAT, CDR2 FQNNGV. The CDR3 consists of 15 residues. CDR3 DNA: TGTGCCAGCAGCTTAATACAGGGGAATTTGAACATTCAGTACTTC. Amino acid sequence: CASSLIQGNLNIQYF.

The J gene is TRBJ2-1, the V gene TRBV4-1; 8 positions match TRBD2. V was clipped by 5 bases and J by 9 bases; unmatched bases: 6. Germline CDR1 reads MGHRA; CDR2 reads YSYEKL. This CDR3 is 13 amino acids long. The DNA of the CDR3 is TGCGCCAGCAGCTCCCGGGAGGGATCTGAGCAGTTCTTC. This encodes CASSSREGSEQFF.

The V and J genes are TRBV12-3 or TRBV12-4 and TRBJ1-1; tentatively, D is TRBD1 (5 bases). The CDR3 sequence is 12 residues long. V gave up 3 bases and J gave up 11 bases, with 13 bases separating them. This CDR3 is CASSFQGWEAFF. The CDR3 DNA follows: TGTGCCAGCAGTTTCCAGGGCTGGGAGGCTTTCTTT.